The entry below describes one T cell receptor beta chain. Its antigen remains unknown. This record comes from a study of T cell therapy after organ transplantation. The CDR3 contains 17 residues. The V end lost 0 bases, the J end lost 3 bases, and 18 bases lay between the germline ends. CDR1 is SGHNT, CDR2 YYREEE, per germline (reference sequence). Some clones are missing from TCRdb's copy, which holds only in-frame ones; the method was immunoSEQ multiplex PCR. The data contain about 50,000 clones, approximately 94% of them singletons. Overall study findings and caveats: Pretherapy CD8 clonality inversely correlated with its fold change after therapy. Poor CD8+ T cell yield may explain few expansions in nonresponders.

This receptor was obtained from a human patient who had received a solid organ transplant and had CMV disease. The chain is built from TRBV5-4 and TRBJ1-2; unclear D gene. The sample in question was CD8+ T cells from blood, obtained before autologous CMV-specific T cell therapy. The CDR3 nucleotides read TGTGCCAGCAGCTTGGGGCACGATACCACCCTTGACTATGGCTACACCTTC. Its protein product is CASSLGHDTTLDYGYTF.